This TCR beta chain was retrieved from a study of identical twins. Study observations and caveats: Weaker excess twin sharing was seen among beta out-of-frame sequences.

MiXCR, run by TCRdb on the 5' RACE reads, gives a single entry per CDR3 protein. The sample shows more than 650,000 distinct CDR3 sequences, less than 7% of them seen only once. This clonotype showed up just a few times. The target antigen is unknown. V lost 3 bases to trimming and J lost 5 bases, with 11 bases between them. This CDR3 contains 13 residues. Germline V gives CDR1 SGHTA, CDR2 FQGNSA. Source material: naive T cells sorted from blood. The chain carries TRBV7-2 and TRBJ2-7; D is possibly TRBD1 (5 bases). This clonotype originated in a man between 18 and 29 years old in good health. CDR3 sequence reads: CASSFTPTDEQYF. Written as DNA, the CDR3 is TGTGCCAGCAGCTTTACGCCGACAGACGAGCAGTACTTC.